This is a list of T cell receptor beta chains from one sample in a study of regulatory T cells in long-lasting Graves disease. One entry per CDR3 protein, called by TCRdb with MiXCR from the multiplex PCR reads. There are hundreds of thousands of distinct CDR3 sequences in the sample; 15% to 20% occur only once, and roughly 18% lies in the top ten. These data were likewise used in another study, on T cells in Graves' hyperthyroidism and ophthalmopathy.

Sequences were derived from peripheral blood mononuclear cells (PBMCs), sampled at new diagnosis, from a patient treated with antithyroid drugs. These receptor sequences come from a woman aged 25 to 45 with Graves disease. Each CDR3 is given with its conserved first and last residue. The order of the fields is CDR3 DNA, CDR3 protein, V gene, clone size, J gene, D gene. D genes are given only for firm matches. Only some rows state a clone size, as once, few, many or a class for expanded clones.

cdr3_nt: TGTGCCAGCAGCCCCCCAGAGCCCAGCCGCCAGCCCCAGCATTTT
cdr3_aa: CASSPPEPSRQPQHF
v_call: TRBV12-3/TRBV12-4
clone_size: many
j_call: TRBJ1-5
d_call: NA

cdr3_nt: TGCAGTGCTAGAGATGGCTCCAGGGGGGCGATAAACACCGGGGAGCTGTTTTTT
cdr3_aa: CSARDGSRGAINTGELFF
v_call: TRBV20-1
clone_size: few
j_call: TRBJ2-2
d_call: NA

cdr3_nt: TGTGCCAGCAGTTTACCTACGGGACAGGGGGTCGAGCAGTACTTC
cdr3_aa: CASSLPTGQGVEQYF
v_call: TRBV28
clone_size: many
j_call: TRBJ2-7
d_call: TRBD1

cdr3_nt: TGTGCCAGCAGTAGTACTCCGAACACTGAAGCTTTCTTT
cdr3_aa: CASSSTPNTEAFF
v_call: TRBV27
clone_size: many
j_call: TRBJ1-1
d_call: NA

cdr3_nt: TGCAGTCTTAGCGGGAGGGCCGGCGAGACCCAGTACTTC
cdr3_aa: CSLSGRAGETQYF
v_call: TRBV20-1
clone_size: many
j_call: TRBJ2-5
d_call: TRBD2

cdr3_nt: TGTGCCTGGACCCCCCAAAATAGCAATCAGCCCCAGCATTTT
cdr3_aa: CAWTPQNSNQPQHF
v_call: TRBV30
clone_size: few
j_call: TRBJ1-5
d_call: NA

cdr3_nt: TGCGCCAGCAGCTTGGCGGGGGGGGTGGAGAATGAGCAGTTCTTC
cdr3_aa: CASSLAGGVENEQFF
v_call: TRBV5-1
clone_size: few
j_call: TRBJ2-1
d_call: TRBD2

cdr3_nt: TGCGCCAGCAGCTTGGCGTCGGGTTATGAAAAACTGTTTTTT
cdr3_aa: CASSLASGYEKLFF
v_call: TRBV5-1
clone_size: few
j_call: TRBJ1-4
d_call: NA

cdr3_nt: TGTGCCTGGAGCGGACAGGCCAGTCAGCCCCAGCATTTT
cdr3_aa: CAWSGQASQPQHF
v_call: TRBV30
clone_size: few
j_call: TRBJ1-5
d_call: TRBD1

cdr3_nt: TGTGCCAGCAGTTTTACAGGGCTGAACACTGAAGCTTTCTTT
cdr3_aa: CASSFTGLNTEAFF
v_call: TRBV2
clone_size: NA
j_call: TRBJ1-1
d_call: NA

cdr3_nt: TGTGCCAGCAGTTTAGATCCAGGGGTTCAGCCCCAGCATTTT
cdr3_aa: CASSLDPGVQPQHF
v_call: TRBV12-3/TRBV12-4
clone_size: NA
j_call: TRBJ1-5
d_call: NA

cdr3_nt: TGTGCCAGCAGCTCCGACAGACCCTACGAGCAGTACTTC
cdr3_aa: CASSSDRPYEQYF
v_call: TRBV7-9
clone_size: many
j_call: TRBJ2-7
d_call: NA

cdr3_nt: TGTGCCAGCAGCTCGGGGGTGGACAGGGTGGGTCAGCCCCAGCATTTT
cdr3_aa: CASSSGVDRVGQPQHF
v_call: TRBV5-5
clone_size: many
j_call: TRBJ1-5
d_call: TRBD1

cdr3_nt: TGTGCCAGCAGCGCAAGCTGGGGGGGTATGAATACGCAGTATTTT
cdr3_aa: CASSASWGGMNTQYF
v_call: TRBV7-2
clone_size: NA
j_call: TRBJ2-3
d_call: TRBD2

cdr3_nt: TGTGCCAGCAGCCGTTTCACCGGGGAGCTGTTTTTT
cdr3_aa: CASSRFTGELFF
v_call: TRBV27
clone_size: few
j_call: TRBJ2-2
d_call: NA

cdr3_nt: TGTGCCAGCAGCTTACAGGGGGTCATCTCTGGAAACACCATATATTTT
cdr3_aa: CASSLQGVISGNTIYF
v_call: TRBV2
clone_size: few
j_call: TRBJ1-3
d_call: TRBD1

cdr3_nt: TGTGCCAGCAGTTCCCTCTCCGGACTAGCGGGAGGCAATGAGCAGTTCTTC
cdr3_aa: CASSSLSGLAGGNEQFF
v_call: TRBV6-5
clone_size: few
j_call: TRBJ2-1
d_call: TRBD2

cdr3_nt: TGCGCCAGCAGCTTGGAAGGAAAAGAGACCCAGTACTTC
cdr3_aa: CASSLEGKETQYF
v_call: TRBV5-1
clone_size: NA
j_call: TRBJ2-5
d_call: NA

cdr3_nt: TGTGCCTGGAGAGATTTTAGCGGGAGCGCCTACGAGCAGTACTTC
cdr3_aa: CAWRDFSGSAYEQYF
v_call: TRBV30
clone_size: few
j_call: TRBJ2-7
d_call: TRBD2

cdr3_nt: TGTGCCAGCAGTGATGCCGGGACAGGGTTGGGCGAGCAGTACTTC
cdr3_aa: CASSDAGTGLGEQYF
v_call: TRBV28
clone_size: many
j_call: TRBJ2-7
d_call: TRBD1

cdr3_nt: TGTGCCAGCTCACCGGAGCACATCAATCAGCCCCAGCATTTT
cdr3_aa: CASSPEHINQPQHF
v_call: TRBV18
clone_size: many
j_call: TRBJ1-5
d_call: NA

cdr3_nt: TGTGCCAGCAGTTTAAGGGGCAGGGGGCTTGGCTACACCTTC
cdr3_aa: CASSLRGRGLGYTF
v_call: TRBV28
clone_size: many
j_call: TRBJ1-2
d_call: TRBD1